This TCR beta chain stems from a study of CD8 T cells in ankylosing spondylitis. With regard to this clonotype: Its antigen is undetermined.

Quantitative barcoded 5'-RACE was used to prepare TCR beta libraries. TCRdb itself ran the 5' RACE reads through MiXCR, one entry per CDR3 protein. The table lists fewer than 500,000 distinct CDR3 sequences, approximately 26% of them singletons. Notes on the study in general: Within peripheral blood, clones linked to disease were CD8+ and relatively rare. Seemingly distinctive of ankylosing spondylitis blood was a TCR beta motif formed by eight highly homologous variants. Existing reports had already noted some motif variants in reactive arthritis synovial fluid and blood. Significantly higher representation of disease-linked clones was reported for matched ankylosing spondylitis synovial fluid.

The CDR3 is made up of 15 amino acids. J was trimmed by 7 bases and V by 5 bases; bases with no gene match: 9. From germline, CDR1 is SEHNR and CDR2 FQNEAQ (reference sequence). This TCR was sampled from a male donor with ankylosing spondylitis. This chain uses TRBV7-9 with TRBJ2-2; TRBD2 matches 8 bases. The sample taken for sequencing was blood, either unsorted or a sorted T cell fraction (not recorded which). For the CDR3, the DNA is TGTGCCAGCAGCCCCCGGACCGGGGGGGGCGGGGAGCTGTTTTTT. Its translation: CASSPRTGGGGELFF.